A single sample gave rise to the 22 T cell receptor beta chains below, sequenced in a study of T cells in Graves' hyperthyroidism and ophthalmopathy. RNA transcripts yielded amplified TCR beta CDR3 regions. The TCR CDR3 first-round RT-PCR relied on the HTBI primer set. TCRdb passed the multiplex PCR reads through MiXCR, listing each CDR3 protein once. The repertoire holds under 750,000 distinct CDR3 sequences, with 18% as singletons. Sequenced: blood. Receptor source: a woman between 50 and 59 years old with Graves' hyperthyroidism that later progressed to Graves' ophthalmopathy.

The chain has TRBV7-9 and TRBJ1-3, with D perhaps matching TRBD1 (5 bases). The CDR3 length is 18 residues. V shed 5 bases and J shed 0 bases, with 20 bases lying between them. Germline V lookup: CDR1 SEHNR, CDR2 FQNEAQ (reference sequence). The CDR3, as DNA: TGTGCCAGCAGCATCAACCTAGTGGGGGGACGCTCTGGAAACACCATATATTTT. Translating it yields CASSINLVGGRSGNTIYF.

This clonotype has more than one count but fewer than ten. This chain's CDR3 is CATSDLLTGTIDTQYF. The CDR3 DNA follows: TGTGCCACCAGTGATCTCCTCACCGGGACTATCGATACGCAGTATTTT. The genes are TRBV24-1 and TRBJ2-3; 7 bases fit TRBD2. Germline CDR1 reads KGHDR; CDR2 reads SFDVKD. V was clipped by 3 bases and J by 6 bases; unmatched bases: 11. The CDR3 is made up of 16 amino acids.

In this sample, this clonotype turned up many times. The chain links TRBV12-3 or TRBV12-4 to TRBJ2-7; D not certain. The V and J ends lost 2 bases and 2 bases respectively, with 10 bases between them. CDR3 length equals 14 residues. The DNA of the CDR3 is TGTGCCAGCAGTTTAAAGGGAATGACCTACGAGCAGTACTTC. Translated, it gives CASSLKGMTYEQYF.

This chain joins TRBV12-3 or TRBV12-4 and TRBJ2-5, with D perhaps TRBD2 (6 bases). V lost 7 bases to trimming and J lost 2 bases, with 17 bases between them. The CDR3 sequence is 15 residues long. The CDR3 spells CASTVGHGGQETQYF. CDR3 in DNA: TGTGCCAGCACCGTAGGACATGGAGGGCAAGAGACCCAGTACTTC.

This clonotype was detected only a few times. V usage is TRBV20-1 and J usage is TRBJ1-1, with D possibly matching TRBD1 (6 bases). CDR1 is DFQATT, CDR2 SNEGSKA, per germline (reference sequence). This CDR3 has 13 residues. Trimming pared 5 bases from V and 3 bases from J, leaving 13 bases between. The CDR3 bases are TGCAGTGCTCGAACAGGGTTGGACACTGAAGCTTTCTTT. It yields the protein CSARTGLDTEAFF.

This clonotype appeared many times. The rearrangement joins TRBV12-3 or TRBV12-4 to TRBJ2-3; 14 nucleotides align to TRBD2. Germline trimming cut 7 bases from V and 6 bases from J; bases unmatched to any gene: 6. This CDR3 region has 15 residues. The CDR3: CASKIRTSGGDTQYF. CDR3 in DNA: TGTGCCAGCAAAATAAGGACTAGCGGGGGGGATACGCAGTATTTT.

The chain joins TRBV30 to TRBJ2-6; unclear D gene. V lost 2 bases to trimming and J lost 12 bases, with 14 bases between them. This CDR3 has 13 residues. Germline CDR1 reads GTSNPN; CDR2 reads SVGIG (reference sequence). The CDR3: CAWSPQTGTVLTF. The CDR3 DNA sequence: TGTGCCTGGAGTCCCCAGACTGGTACCGTCCTGACTTTC.

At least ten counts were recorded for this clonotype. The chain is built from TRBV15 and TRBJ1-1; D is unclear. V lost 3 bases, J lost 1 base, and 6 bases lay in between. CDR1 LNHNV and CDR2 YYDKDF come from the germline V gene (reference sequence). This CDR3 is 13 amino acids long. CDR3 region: CATSRDGNTEAFF. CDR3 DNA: TGTGCCACCAGCAGGGACGGGAACACTGAAGCTTTCTTT.

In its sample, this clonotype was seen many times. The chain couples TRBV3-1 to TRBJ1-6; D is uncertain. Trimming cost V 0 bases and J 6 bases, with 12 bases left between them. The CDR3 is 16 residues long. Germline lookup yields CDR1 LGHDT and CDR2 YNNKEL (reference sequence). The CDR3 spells CASSQDIGHGNSPLHF. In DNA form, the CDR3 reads TGTGCCAGCAGCCAAGATATCGGGCATGGTAATTCACCCCTCCACTTT.

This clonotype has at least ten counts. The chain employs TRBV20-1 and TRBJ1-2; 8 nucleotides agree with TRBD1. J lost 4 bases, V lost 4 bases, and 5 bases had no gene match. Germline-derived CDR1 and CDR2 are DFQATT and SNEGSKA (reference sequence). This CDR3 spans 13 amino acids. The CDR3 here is CSATIGQGYGYTF. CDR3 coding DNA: TGCAGTGCTACTATAGGACAGGGCTATGGCTACACCTTC.

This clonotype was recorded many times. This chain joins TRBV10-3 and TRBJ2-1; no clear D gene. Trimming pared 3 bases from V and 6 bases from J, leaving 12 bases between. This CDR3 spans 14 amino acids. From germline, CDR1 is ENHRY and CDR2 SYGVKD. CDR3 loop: CAISESLATNEQFF. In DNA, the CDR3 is TGTGCCATCAGTGAAAGTCTGGCAACCAATGAGCAGTTCTTC.

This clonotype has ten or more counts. DNA of the CDR3: TGTGCCAGCAGCTTAAGTTTAACTAATGAAAAACTGTTTTTT. It encodes CASSLSLTNEKLFF. This chain links TRBV7-2 with TRBJ1-4; D gene ambiguous. The CDR3 covers 14 residues. Germline-derived CDR1 and CDR2 are SGHTA and FQGNSA. V dropped 2 bases and J dropped 1 base, with 5 bases sitting between them. The full variable domain, in which reference TRBV7-2 and TRBJ1-4 provide the parts outside the CDR3, is GAGVSQSPSNKVTEKGKDVELRCDPISGHTALYWYRQSLGQGLEFLIYFQGNSAPDKSGLPSDRFSAERTGGSVSTLTIQRTQQEDSAVYLCASSLSLTNEKLFFGSGTQLSVL.

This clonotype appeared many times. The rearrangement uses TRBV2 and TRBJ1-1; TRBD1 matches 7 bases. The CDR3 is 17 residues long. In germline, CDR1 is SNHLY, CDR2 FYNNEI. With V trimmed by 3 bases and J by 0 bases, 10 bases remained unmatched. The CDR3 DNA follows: TGTGCCAGCAGTGACCAGACAGGGCGGGCCATGAACACTGAAGCTTTCTTT. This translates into CASSDQTGRAMNTEAFF.

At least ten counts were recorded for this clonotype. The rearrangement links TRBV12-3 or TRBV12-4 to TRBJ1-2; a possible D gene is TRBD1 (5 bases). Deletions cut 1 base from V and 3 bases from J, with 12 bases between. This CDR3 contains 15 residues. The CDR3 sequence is CASSLELDNYYGYTF. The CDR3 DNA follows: TGTGCCAGCAGTTTAGAATTGGACAATTACTATGGCTACACCTTC.

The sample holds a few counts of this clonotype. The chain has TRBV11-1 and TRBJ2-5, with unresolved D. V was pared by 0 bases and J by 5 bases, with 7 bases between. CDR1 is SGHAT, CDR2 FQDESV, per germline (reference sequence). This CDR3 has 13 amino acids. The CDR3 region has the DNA TGTGCCAGCAGCTTAGCCGAGCGCGAGACCCAGTACTTC. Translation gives CASSLAERETQYF.

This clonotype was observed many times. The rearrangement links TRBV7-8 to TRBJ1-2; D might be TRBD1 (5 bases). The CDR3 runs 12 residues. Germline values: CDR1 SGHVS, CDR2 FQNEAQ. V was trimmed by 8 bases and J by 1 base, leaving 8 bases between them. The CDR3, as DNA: TGTGCCAGCTCGGACAATAACTATGGCTACACCTTC. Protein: CASSDNNYGYTF. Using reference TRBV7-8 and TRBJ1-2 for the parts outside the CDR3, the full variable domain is GAGVSQSPRYKVAKRGQDVALRCDPISGHVSLFWYQQALGQGPEFLTYFQNEAQLDKSGLPSDRFFAERPEGSVSTLKIQRTQQEDSAVYLCASSDNNYGYTFGSGTRLTVV.

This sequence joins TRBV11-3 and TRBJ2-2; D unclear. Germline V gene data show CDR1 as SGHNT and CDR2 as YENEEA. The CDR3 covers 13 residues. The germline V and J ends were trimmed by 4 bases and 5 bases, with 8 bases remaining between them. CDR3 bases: TGTGCCAGCAGCTCCCAAAGAACCGGGGAGCTGTTTTTT. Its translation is CASSSQRTGELFF. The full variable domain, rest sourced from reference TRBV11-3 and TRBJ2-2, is EAGVVQSPRYKIIEKKQPVAFWCNPISGHNTLYWYLQNLGQGPELLIRYENEEAVDDSQLPKDRFSAERLKGVDSTLKIQPAELGDSAVYLCASSSQRTGELFFGEGSRLTVL.

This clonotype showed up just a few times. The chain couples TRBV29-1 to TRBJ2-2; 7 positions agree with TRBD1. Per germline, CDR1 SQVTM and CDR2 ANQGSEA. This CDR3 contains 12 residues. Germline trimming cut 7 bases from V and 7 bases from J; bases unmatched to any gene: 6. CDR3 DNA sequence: TGCAGCGCCGACAGGGCTAACGGGGAGCTGTTTTTT. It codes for CSADRANGELFF.

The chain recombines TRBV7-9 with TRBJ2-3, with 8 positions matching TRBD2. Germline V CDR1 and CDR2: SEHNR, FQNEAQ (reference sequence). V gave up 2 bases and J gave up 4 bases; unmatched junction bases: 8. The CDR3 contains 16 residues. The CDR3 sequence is CASSLFGSGVSDTQYF. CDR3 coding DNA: TGTGCCAGCAGCTTATTTGGTAGCGGGGTCTCAGATACGCAGTATTTT.

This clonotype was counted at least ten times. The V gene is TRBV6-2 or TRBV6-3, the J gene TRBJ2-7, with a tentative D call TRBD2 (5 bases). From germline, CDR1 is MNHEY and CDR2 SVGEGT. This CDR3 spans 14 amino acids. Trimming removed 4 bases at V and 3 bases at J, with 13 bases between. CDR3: CASSSPGKGYEQYF. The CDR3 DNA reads TGTGCCAGCAGTTCCCCGGGGAAGGGCTACGAGCAGTACTTC.

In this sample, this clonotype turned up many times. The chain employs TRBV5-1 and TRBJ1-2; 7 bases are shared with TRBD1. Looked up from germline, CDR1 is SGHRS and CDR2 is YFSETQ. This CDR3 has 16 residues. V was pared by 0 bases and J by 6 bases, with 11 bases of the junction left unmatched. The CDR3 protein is CASSLALSTGRDGYTF. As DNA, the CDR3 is TGCGCCAGCAGCTTGGCCCTTTCGACAGGGAGGGATGGCTACACCTTC.

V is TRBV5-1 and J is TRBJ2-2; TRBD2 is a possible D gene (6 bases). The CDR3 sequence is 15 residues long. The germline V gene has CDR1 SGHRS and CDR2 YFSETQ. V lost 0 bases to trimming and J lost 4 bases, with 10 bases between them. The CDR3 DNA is TGCGCCAGCAGCTTGGCTGCGGGACTCACCGGGGAGCTGTTTTTT. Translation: CASSLAAGLTGELFF. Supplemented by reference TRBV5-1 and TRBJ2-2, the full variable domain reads KAGVTQTPRYLIKTRGQQVTLSCSPISGHRSVSWYQQTPGQGLQFLFEYFSETQRNKGNFPGRFSGRQFSNSRSEMNVSTLELGDSALYLCASSLAAGLTGELFFGEGSRLTVL.